The following is a T cell receptor (beta chain) sequence with its context. Its specificity is not known. Culture lasted approximately 10 days before CD4+ T cell isolation. This person caught SARS-CoV-2 sometime from March to December 2020, and PCR testing confirmed the infection. Two doses of either BNT162b2 or mRNA-1273 were given to each participant. Deletions cut 10 bases from V and 0 bases from J, with 13 bases between. There are 14 residues in the CDR3. Looked up from germline, CDR1 is SNHLY and CDR2 is FYNNEI. The data were produced by immunoSEQ multiplex PCR, yet TCRdb's version contains in-frame clones alone and is incomplete. The sample records 35,000 to 45,000 clones, about 80% being singletons. This sample stems from a study of vaccination effects on CD4 cells after COVID-19. Study-wide context: The median interval between the second dose and post-vaccine sampling was 72 days. Study outcomes and limitations: Long after vaccination, the clones induced by infection and by vaccine shrank markedly in size. The study, lacking early post-infection timepoints, had few convalescent patients.

The chain joins TRBV2 to TRBJ2-1; D not resolved. This material consisted of CD4+ T cells from PBMCs cultured without peptide, taken after COVID-19 vaccination. The clonotype comes from a human donor who had a prior SARS-CoV-2 infection. The CDR3 region has the DNA TGTGCCACCTCTATGTTCCTCTCCTACAATGAGCAGTTCTTC. Its translation is CATSMFLSYNEQFF.